These 26 T cell receptor beta chains came from one sample sequenced in a study of blood T cell repertoires in COVID-19. Clones were read by immunoSEQ multiplex PCR, and TCRdb kept only the in-frame ones, dropping some. The data contain around 280,000 clones, roughly 90% of them singletons. The specimen sequenced was peripheral blood. All receptors derive from a woman between 45 and 60 years old who had recovered from COVID-19.

This sequence joins TRBV10-2 and TRBJ1-6; 10 bases map to TRBD1. Germline V gene sequence: CDR1 WSHSY, CDR2 SAAADI. The CDR3 is 15 amino acids. V shed 6 bases and J 8 bases; nucleotides not matched to a gene: 7. The CDR3, as DNA: TGCGCCAGCAGCAAGTCCGGGACAGGGGATTCACCCCTCCACTTT. Protein sequence: CASSKSGTGDSPLHF.

CDR3 in amino acids: CASQRGPLSSYEQYF. The CDR3 bases are TGTGCCAGTCAAAGGGGGCCCCTGTCATCCTACGAGCAGTACTTC. The chain couples TRBV27 to TRBJ2-7; 7 nucleotides line up with TRBD1. This CDR3 contains 15 residues. With V trimmed by 9 bases and J by 1 base, 12 bases remained unmatched. Germline-derived CDR1 and CDR2 are MNHEY and SMNVEV (reference sequence).

The rearrangement uses TRBV7-2 and TRBJ2-1; no firm D call. This CDR3 region has 12 residues. Germline values: CDR1 SGHTA, CDR2 FQGNSA. Trimming shortened V by 2 bases and J by 10 bases, and 9 bases separated the two germline ends. The CDR3, as DNA: TGTGCCAGCAGCTTACTTAACGGGGAGCAGTTCTTC. Its translation: CASSLLNGEQFF.

This chain uses TRBV19 with TRBJ1-2; tentative D call: TRBD1 (6 bases). This CDR3 is built from 15 residues. Germline V lookup: CDR1 LNHDA, CDR2 SQIVND (reference sequence). Trimming cost V 6 bases and J 6 bases, with 20 bases left between them. The CDR3 DNA is TGTGCCAGTAGGGTTGGAATGGGGGCGCGAGATGGCTACACCTTC. Its protein is CASRVGMGARDGYTF. Supplemented by reference TRBV19 and TRBJ1-2, the full variable domain reads DGGITQSPKYLFRKEGQNVTLSCEQNLNHDAMYWYRQDPGQGLRLIYYSQIVNDFQKGDIAEGYSVSREKKESFPLTVTSAQKNPTAFYLCASRVGMGARDGYTFGSGTRLTVV.

J is TRBJ2-7 and V is TRBV29-1; 8 nucleotides line up with TRBD2. This CDR3 has 13 residues. Germline CDR1 reads SQVTM; CDR2 reads ANQGSEA. J gave up 5 bases and V 3 bases, and 6 bases lay outside the gene matches. CDR3 bases: TGCAGCGTTGACCCCGGGACTAGTAACGAGCAGTACTTC. This codes for CSVDPGTSNEQYF.

The gene calls are TRBV7-3 and TRBJ2-7; the match to TRBD2 covers 7 bases. Germline assignment: CDR1 SGHTA and CDR2 FQGTGA. CDR3 length: 15 amino acids. V lost 3 bases and J lost 3; bases outside the gene matches: 8. CDR3 coding DNA: TGTGCCAGCAGCTTCCAGGGCGGGAGTAGCTACGAGCAGTACTTC. Protein sequence: CASSFQGGSSYEQYF.

To note about this clone: The identical CDR3 is also encoded by other nucleotide sequences in the sample. The chain recombines TRBV28 with TRBJ2-5; D is undetermined. Germline CDR1 reads MDHEN; CDR2 reads SYDVKM. V was shortened by 5 bases and J by 2 bases, with 6 bases between the two germline ends. The CDR3 length is 12 residues. DNA of the CDR3: TGTGCCAGCAGTCTACGTCAAGAGACCCAGTACTTC. Protein sequence: CASSLRQETQYF.

The V call is TRBV5-1, the J call TRBJ2-5, with 7 positions matching TRBD2. V lost 5 bases to trimming and J lost 5 bases; unmatched junction nucleotides: 9. Germline V lookup: CDR1 SGHRS, CDR2 YFSETQ. The CDR3 loop spans 14 amino acids. The CDR3, as DNA: TGCGCCAGCAGACCCACTAGCGCCGGCGAGACCCAGTACTTC. Translating gives CASRPTSAGETQYF. Based on the CDR3 plus reference TRBV5-1 and TRBJ2-5, the full variable domain is KAGVTQTPRYLIKTRGQQVTLSCSPISGHRSVSWYQQTPGQGLQFLFEYFSETQRNKGNFPGRFSGRQFSNSRSEMNVSTLELGDSALYLCASRPTSAGETQYFGPGTRLLVL.

The rearrangement uses TRBV27 and TRBJ2-7; TRBD2 aligns across 7 bases. Trimming cost V 5 bases and J 0 bases; bases outside gene matches: 10. The germline V gene encodes CDR1 MNHEY and CDR2 SMNVEV (reference sequence). This CDR3 contains 16 residues. This chain's CDR3 is CASSPSSGTSSYEQYF. The CDR3 DNA is TGTGCCAGCAGTCCGTCTAGCGGAACTAGCTCCTACGAGCAGTACTTC.

The chain carries TRBV27 and TRBJ2-1; 8 bases are shared with TRBD1. This CDR3 contains 13 residues. CDR1 and CDR2 from the germline V gene are MNHEY and SMNVEV (reference sequence). J was trimmed by 9 bases and V by 5 bases; bases with no gene match: 6. The CDR3 loop reads CASSLKQGVEQFF. The CDR3 DNA is TGTGCCAGCAGTCTGAAACAGGGGGTTGAGCAGTTCTTC.

As regards this clone: The junction and the germline gene differ at one end; a read error may be behind it. The V gene is TRBV7-7, the J gene TRBJ2-5, with TRBD2 matching over 9 bases. Per the germline V gene, CDR1 is SSHAT and CDR2 is FNYEAQ (reference sequence). The CDR3 length is 15 residues. The CDR3 reads CASSLTSGVGETQYF. The CDR3, as DNA: TGTGCTAGCAGCTTGACTAGCGGCGTGGGGGAGACCCAGTACTTC.

Concerning this clone itself: This may be a read error: a much more frequent sequence differs by one nucleotide. The same CDR3 arises from other DNA sequences in this sample as well. The chain recombines TRBV28 with TRBJ2-7; D not certain. In germline, CDR1 is MDHEN, CDR2 SYDVKM. V was trimmed by 3 bases and J by 0 bases, leaving 6 bases between them. The CDR3 spans 13 residues. DNA of the CDR3: TGTGCCAGCAGTTTGGGCAGCTCCTACGAGCAGTACTTC. It specifies CASSLGSSYEQYF.

V is TRBV5-1 and J is TRBJ2-5; a weak D match, TRBD2 (5 bases). The CDR3 has 14 amino acids. The germline CDR1 and CDR2 sequences are SGHRS and YFSETQ. The V and J ends lost 4 bases and 5 bases respectively, with 15 bases between them. The DNA of the CDR3 is TGCGCCAGCAGCCCCAGGACTGGCGGGGAGACCCAGTACTTC. It is translated as CASSPRTGGETQYF.

V gene TRBV11-2 combines with J gene TRBJ2-1, with 8 nucleotides matching TRBD1. Looked up from germline, CDR1 is SGHAT and CDR2 is FQNNGV. There are 15 residues in the CDR3. Unmatched junction bases numbered 7, after V lost 1 base and J lost 8 bases. CDR3 loop: CASSLGQGAPHEQFF. CDR3 bases: TGTGCCAGCAGCTTAGGGCAGGGGGCACCCCATGAGCAGTTCTTC.

This clone has a handful of counts. The gene calls are TRBV3-1 (or the pseudogene TRBV3-2) and TRBJ2-1; tentatively, D is TRBD2 (6 bases). The CDR3 extends over 16 amino acids. Germline assignment: CDR1 LGHDT and CDR2 YNNKEL (reference sequence). V lost 1 base and J 7 bases, leaving 17 bases between the germline ends. In DNA, the CDR3 is TGTGCCAGCAGCCAAGGCTTCGCGGGACCGGAGAATGAGCAGTTCTTC. This encodes CASSQGFAGPENEQFF.

The V gene is TRBV30, the J gene TRBJ1-2, with D perhaps TRBD1 (5 bases). The CDR3 covers 13 residues. V lost 4 bases to trimming and J lost 8 bases, with 17 bases between them. From germline, CDR1 is GTSNPN and CDR2 SVGIG (reference sequence). CDR3 nucleotides: TGTGCCTGGACCGTCGGGGGGATGATCGGCTACACCTTC. Translating gives CAWTVGGMIGYTF.

The chain combines TRBV7-2 with TRBJ2-1, with 10 bases aligning to TRBD2. The CDR3 has 17 residues. Germline V gene lookup returns CDR1 SGHTA and CDR2 FQGNSA. The junction had 11 bases not matched to a gene; V was cut back by 1 base and J by 8 bases. The CDR3 here is CASSLGPLASGRDEQFF. CDR3 nucleotide sequence: TGTGCCAGCAGCTTAGGTCCGTTGGCTAGCGGGAGAGATGAGCAGTTCTTC.

The rearrangement joins TRBV7-5 to TRBJ2-7; the table calls TRBD1, which could not be checked here. TRBV7-5 is an annotated pseudogene. The CDR3 covers 15 residues. CDR3 nucleotides: TGTGCCAGGACAGCGACGGGACAGGGCTCCTACGAGCAGTACTTC. Its translation is CARTATGQGSYEQYF.

The chain combines TRBV15 with TRBJ2-3; D possibly corresponds to TRBD1 (5 bases). Trimming took 0 bases from V and 2 from J, leaving 12 bases between them. CDR3 size: 16 residues. Per the germline V gene, CDR1 is LNHNV and CDR2 is YYDKDF (reference sequence). The CDR3 here is CATSRDRQGPTDTQYF. The CDR3 DNA sequence: TGTGCCACCAGCAGAGATCGGCAGGGCCCCACAGATACGCAGTATTTT.

The CDR3 is CASSLEGTGVGNTIYF. CDR3 DNA: TGTGCCAGCAGCTTAGAGGGGACAGGGGTCGGAAACACCATATATTTT. The rearrangement links TRBV7-2 to TRBJ1-3; 10 bases match TRBD1. Unmatched junction bases numbered 4, after V lost 1 base and J lost 4 bases. The CDR3 covers 16 residues. Germline assignment: CDR1 SGHTA and CDR2 FQGNSA.

V gene TRBV19 combines with J gene TRBJ2-1; 7 bases line up with TRBD2. Germline lookup yields CDR1 LNHDA and CDR2 SQIVND (reference sequence). The CDR3 extends over 16 amino acids. The V gene end was trimmed by 3 bases and the J gene end by 2 bases; junction bases not matched to a gene: 7. CDR3 in DNA: TGTGCCAGTAGTATGTCCCAGCGGGGACCCTACAATGAGCAGTTCTTC. Amino acids: CASSMSQRGPYNEQFF.

The CDR3 loop reads CASSRNRGDSGNTIYF. DNA for the CDR3: TGCGCCAGCAGCCGCAACCGGGGAGACTCTGGAAACACCATATATTTT. The V gene is TRBV4-3, the J gene TRBJ1-3; D uncertain. The germline gives CDR1 LGHNA, CDR2 YSLEER. The CDR3 length is 16 residues. With 4 bases removed from V and 0 bases from J, the gap between germline ends came to 13 bases.

J is TRBJ2-7 and V is TRBV11-2; 9 bases are shared with TRBD2. CDR1 SGHAT and CDR2 FQNNGV come from the germline V gene. The CDR3 consists of 15 residues. Trimming at V came to 6 bases and at J to 2 bases, leaving 8 bases not matched to a gene. CDR3 in DNA: TGTGCCAGCAGTCCCGGGACTAGCAGAGCCTACGAGCAGTACTTC. The encoded protein is CASSPGTSRAYEQYF.

This clone has ten or more counts. The gene calls are TRBV6-5 and TRBJ1-1; D is perhaps TRBD1 (6 bases). This CDR3 comprises 15 residues. Trimming stripped 5 bases from V and 1 base from J, with 14 bases between. The germline V gene encodes CDR1 MNHEY and CDR2 SVGAGI. CDR3 sequence reads: CASSPVDSRNTEAFF. The CDR3 DNA reads as TGTGCCAGCAGTCCCGTGGACAGCCGGAACACTGAAGCTTTCTTT.

CDR3 sequence (DNA): TGCGCCAGCAGCCAAGTAACAGGGGGGCTTGGAAACACCATATATTTT. As protein: CASSQVTGGLGNTIYF. The genes are TRBV4-3 and TRBJ1-3, with 8 bases matching TRBD1. The CDR3 contains 16 residues. Germline CDR1 is LGHNA and CDR2 is YSLEER. V lost 1 base to trimming and J lost 3 bases; unmatched junction nucleotides: 5.

J is TRBJ1-4 and V is TRBV28; possible D gene TRBD1, 5 bases. The germline V and J ends were trimmed by 8 bases and 0 bases, with 19 bases remaining between them. The CDR3 totals 17 residues. Germline V lookup: CDR1 MDHEN, CDR2 SYDVKM. The CDR3: CASRMAGRGATNEKLFF. For the CDR3, the DNA is TGTGCCAGCCGAATGGCAGGGAGGGGCGCAACTAATGAAAAACTGTTTTTT.